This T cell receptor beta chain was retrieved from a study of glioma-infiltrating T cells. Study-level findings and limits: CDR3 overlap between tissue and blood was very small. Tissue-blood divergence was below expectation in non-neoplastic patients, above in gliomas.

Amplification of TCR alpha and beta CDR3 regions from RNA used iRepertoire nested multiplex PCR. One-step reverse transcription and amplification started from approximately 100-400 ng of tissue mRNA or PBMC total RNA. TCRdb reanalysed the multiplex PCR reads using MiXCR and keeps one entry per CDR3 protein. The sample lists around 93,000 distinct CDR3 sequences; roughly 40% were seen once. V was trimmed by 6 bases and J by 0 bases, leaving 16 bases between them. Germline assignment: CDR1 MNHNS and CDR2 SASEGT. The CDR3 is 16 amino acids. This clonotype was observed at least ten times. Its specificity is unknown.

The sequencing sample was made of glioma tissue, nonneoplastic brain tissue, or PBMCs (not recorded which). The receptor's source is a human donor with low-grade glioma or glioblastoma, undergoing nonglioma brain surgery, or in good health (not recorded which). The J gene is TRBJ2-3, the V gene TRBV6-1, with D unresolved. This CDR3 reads CASRAYDGRSTDTQYF. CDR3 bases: TGTGCCAGCAGGGCCTATGACGGCAGAAGCACAGATACGCAGTATTTT.